Following are 27 T cell receptor beta chains from one sample sequenced in a study of cytomegalovirus exposure and HLA in healthy donors. The assay was immunoSEQ multiplex PCR, and TCRdb's table has in-frame clones only and misses some. The table has tens of thousands of clones, approximately 96% seen once. The sequencing input was PBMCs. Receptors originate from a man between 18 and 35 years old in good health and CMV-seronegative.

The rearrangement joins TRBV11-2 to TRBJ1-1; tentatively, D is TRBD1 (6 bases). V was cut by 2 bases and J by 3 bases, with 16 bases left in between. CDR3 length: 16 amino acids. Per the germline V gene, CDR1 is SGHAT and CDR2 is FQNNGV. CDR3 residues: CASSLRTAAADTEAFF. CDR3 DNA sequence: TGTGCCAGCAGCTTAAGGACAGCAGCCGCGGACACTGAAGCTTTCTTT.

This clone was counted once. V is TRBV2 and J is TRBJ2-1; 8 positions match TRBD1. The CDR3 consists of 13 residues. The V and J ends lost 5 bases and 10 bases, in that order; junction bases with no gene match: 7. Per the germline V gene, CDR1 is SNHLY and CDR2 is FYNNEI. The CDR3 is CASSPGQGREQFF. In nucleotides, the CDR3 is TGTGCCAGCAGTCCTGGACAGGGCCGAGAGCAGTTCTTC.

The V gene is TRBV11-3, the J gene TRBJ2-1, with TRBD1 identical over 10 bases. CDR1 is SGHNT, CDR2 YENEEA, per germline. The CDR3 is 17 amino acids. Trimming took 1 base from V and 5 from J; bases not matched to a gene: 8. DNA for the CDR3: TGTGCCAGCAGCTTAGGCCGGGGGACAGGGGTGGACAATGAGCAGTTCTTC. Translating it yields CASSLGRGTGVDNEQFF.

J is TRBJ1-3 and V is TRBV29-1; D may be TRBD1 (5 bases). Trimming pared 3 bases from V and 4 bases from J, leaving 13 bases between. From germline, CDR1 is SQVTM and CDR2 ANQGSEA. CDR3 length equals 14 residues. This chain's CDR3 is CSVEIKGRGNTIYF. The CDR3 DNA reads TGCAGCGTTGAGATTAAGGGGCGAGGAAACACCATATATTTT.

This clone appeared a single time. The junction shows a germline mismatch at one end, possibly a read error. Other DNA sequences in this sample translate to the same CDR3. CDR3 sequence: CASSHPSGRQFF. In DNA, the CDR3 is TGTGCCAGCAGCCATCCATCGGGGAGGCAGTTCTTC. The chain links TRBV4-1 to TRBJ2-1, with D possibly TRBD2 on 5 matching bases. Germline CDR1 reads MGHRA; CDR2 reads YSYEKL. The CDR3 sequence is 12 residues long.

In this sample, this clone turned up once. The chain has TRBV7-8 and TRBJ2-3; 12 bases are a match to TRBD1. After removal of 5 bases from V and 4 bases from J, the junction contained 13 bases not matched to a gene. The germline V gene has CDR1 SGHVS and CDR2 FQNEAQ. This CDR3 region has 18 residues. The CDR3 reads CASSRRSGQGALPDTQYF. The CDR3 nucleotides are TGTGCCAGCAGCCGGAGGTCGGGACAGGGGGCGCTCCCAGATACGCAGTATTTT.

V usage is TRBV19 and J usage is TRBJ1-1; D is undetermined. Trimming pared 3 bases from V and 2 bases from J, leaving 7 bases between. The germline V gene has CDR1 LNHDA and CDR2 SQIVND (reference sequence). This CDR3 region has 13 residues. CDR3 DNA: TGTGCCAGTAGTATGTCGGGAAACACTGAAGCTTTCTTT. This gives the protein CASSMSGNTEAFF.

The chain links TRBV6-5 to TRBJ1-2, with TRBD1 identical over 10 bases. The ends lost 2 bases at V and 6 bases at J; junction bases unmatched: 9. The CDR3 has 16 residues. Germline values: CDR1 MNHEY, CDR2 SVGAGI. As DNA, the CDR3 is TGTGCCAGCAGTTACGCCTCCGGGACAGGGGATGATGGCTACACCTTC. As protein: CASSYASGTGDDGYTF.

The chain joins TRBV28 to TRBJ1-2, with D possibly being TRBD1 (6 bases). Trimming took 3 bases from V and 8 from J, leaving 16 bases between them. Germline V gives CDR1 MDHEN, CDR2 SYDVKM. The CDR3 runs 14 residues. CDR3 sequence: CASSLRGATDGYTF. CDR3 DNA sequence: TGTGCCAGCAGTTTGCGGGGGGCTACCGACGGCTACACCTTC.

This chain joins TRBV5-4 and TRBJ1-1; D is undetermined. V was shortened by 2 bases and J by 1 base, with 15 bases between the two germline ends. CDR1 and CDR2 (germline): SGHNT, YYREEE (reference sequence). The CDR3 is made up of 16 amino acids. CDR3 amino acids: CASSFSRSGRNTEAFF. The CDR3 nucleotides are TGTGCCAGCAGCTTCAGTAGGTCGGGTCGGAACACTGAAGCTTTCTTT.

The chain is built from TRBV6-1 and TRBJ2-7; 11 bases agree with TRBD1. The trim removed 10 bases at V and 2 bases at J, leaving 4 bases unmatched. This CDR3 contains 13 residues. The germline V gene encodes CDR1 MNHNS and CDR2 SASEGT. DNA for the CDR3: TGTGCCATACCGGGACAGGGGGCCTACGAGCAGTACTTC. Amino acids: CAIPGQGAYEQYF.

The rearrangement links TRBV11-2 to TRBJ2-3; D is perhaps TRBD2 (6 bases). Germline V CDR1 and CDR2: SGHAT, FQNNGV. This CDR3 contains 13 residues. Trimming removed 8 bases from V and 4 bases from J, with 13 bases in between. In nucleotides, the CDR3 is TGTGCCAGCGGCCTAGAGCGGGCAGATACGCAGTATTTT. The encoded protein is CASGLERADTQYF.

This chain joins TRBV11-2 and TRBJ2-1; D is unresolved. The CDR3 totals 15 residues. The germline V and J ends were trimmed by 4 bases and 6 bases, with 16 bases remaining between them. CDR1 is SGHAT, CDR2 FQNNGV, per germline. The CDR3 bases are TGTGCCAGCAGCTCCCTCACTGCAAGCTCCAATGAGCAGTTCTTC. Translating it yields CASSSLTASSNEQFF.

The V gene is TRBV30, the J gene TRBJ2-1; perhaps TRBD1 as D (6 bases). The CDR3 extends over 11 amino acids. Germline V gene lookup returns CDR1 GTSNPN and CDR2 SVGIG (reference sequence). Trimming cost V 3 bases and J 8 bases, with 8 bases left between them. The CDR3 region has the DNA TGTGCCTGGAGAGGGGGTCATGAGCAGTTCTTC. This codes for CAWRGGHEQFF.

DNA for the CDR3: TGCGCCAGCAGCTTGGTCGCACAGGGAGGGGATGAAAAACTGTTTTTT. It codes for CASSLVAQGGDEKLFF. The V and J genes are TRBV5-1 and TRBJ1-4; perhaps TRBD1 as D (6 bases). The CDR3 length is 16 residues. V lost 0 bases, J lost 6 bases, and 15 bases lay in between. Germline CDR1 reads SGHRS; CDR2 reads YFSETQ.

This clone has a single count. The chain employs TRBV2 and TRBJ2-7; a possible D gene is TRBD1 (6 bases). V gave up 2 bases and J gave up 7 bases, with 15 bases separating them. CDR3 length equals 14 residues. Germline CDR1 is SNHLY and CDR2 is FYNNEI. The DNA for the CDR3 is TGTGCCAGCAGTGAAAGGTCGCAGGGGCTTGAGCAGTACGTC. Translating it yields CASSERSQGLEQYV.

The chain carries TRBV7-9 and TRBJ1-2, with TRBD1 as a possible D gene (6 bases). This CDR3 is built from 15 residues. The germline V gene encodes CDR1 SEHNR and CDR2 FQNEAQ (reference sequence). V was trimmed by 0 bases and J by 1 base, leaving 9 bases between them. The CDR3 nucleotides are TGTGCCAGCAGCTTAGCGGGACATCTTAACTATGGCTACACCTTC. Translation gives CASSLAGHLNYGYTF.

Only one count was recorded for this clone. V and J are TRBV6-6 and TRBJ1-4; D is uncertain. The CDR3 runs 14 residues. Germline V gene lookup returns CDR1 MNHNY and CDR2 SVGAGI (reference sequence). The V end was cut by 8 bases, the J end by 5 bases, with 15 bases between. The CDR3 DNA reads as TGTGCCAGCCGGCCGTCGACGGGGAATGAAAAACTGTTTTTT. It codes for CASRPSTGNEKLFF.

The J gene is TRBJ2-6, the V gene TRBV6-6; D is undetermined. Germline CDR1 MNHNY, CDR2 SVGAGI (reference sequence). CDR3 size: 15 residues. Trimming stripped 2 bases from V and 0 bases from J, with 5 bases between. The CDR3 sequence: CASSYADSGANVLTF. DNA of the CDR3: TGTGCCAGCAGTTACGCGGACTCTGGGGCCAACGTCCTGACTTTC.

On this clone: At one boundary the junction diverges from the germline segment, which might be a read error. The chain carries TRBV19 and TRBJ2-6, with 7 bases that match TRBD1. CDR3 size: 15 residues. Germline CDR1 and CDR2: LNHDA and SQIVND (reference sequence). In DNA, the CDR3 is TGTGCCAGTAGTCGAGGGGGCTCTAGGGCCAACGTCCTGACTTTC. Translating it yields CASSRGGSRANVLTF.

Concerning this clone: One end of the junction varies from germline; a read error may be responsible. The chain's CDR3 is CASSATVSNQSQHF. As DNA, the CDR3 is TGTGCCAGCAGCGCGACAGTTAGCAATCAGTCCCAGCATTTT. The chain employs TRBV11-2 and TRBJ1-5; possible D gene TRBD1, 5 bases. Per the germline V gene, CDR1 is SGHAT and CDR2 is FQNNGV. The CDR3 runs 14 residues.

The genes are TRBV23-1 and TRBJ1-2, with no clear D. TRBV23-1 is an ORF, and what it does is uncertain. The V end was cut by 2 bases, the J end by 6 bases, with 16 bases between. CDR3 length: 15 amino acids. The CDR3 nucleotides are TGCGCCAGCAGTCAAGCCTCAAGGACTACCGATGGCTACACCTTC. This translates into CASSQASRTTDGYTF.

The CDR3 loop reads CASSQDSAGGTYEQYF. In DNA form, the CDR3 reads TGTGCCAGCAGCCAAGATAGCGCGGGAGGAACCTACGAGCAGTACTTC. The genes are TRBV4-2 and TRBJ2-7, with TRBD2 matching 8 bases. The CDR3 is 16 residues long. Germline V CDR1 and CDR2: LGHNA, YNFKEQ. The V gene end was trimmed by 0 bases and the J gene end by 2 bases; junction bases not matched to a gene: 6.

The chain is built from TRBV11-3 and TRBJ2-2; D gene unclear. CDR3 length: 14 residues. CDR1 is SGHNT and CDR2 is YENEEA in the germline V gene. The V gene lost 5 bases and the J gene lost 2 bases, with 9 bases spanning the gap. The CDR3 loop is CASSPTRNTGELFF. The CDR3 nucleotides read TGTGCCAGCAGCCCCACCAGAAACACCGGGGAGCTGTTTTTT.

J is TRBJ1-1 and V is TRBV30; D gene unclear. Per the germline V gene, CDR1 is GTSNPN and CDR2 is SVGIG (reference sequence). Trimming stripped 4 bases from V and 1 base from J, with 7 bases between. The CDR3 has 12 amino acids. CDR3 DNA sequence: TGTGCCTGGACGGGAAGGAACACTGAAGCTTTCTTT. As protein: CAWTGRNTEAFF.

The CDR3 is CATSRLAGTYNEQFF. The DNA of the CDR3 is TGTGCCACCAGCAGGCTAGCGGGAACATACAATGAGCAGTTCTTC. The V gene is TRBV15, the J gene TRBJ2-1, with TRBD2 matching 9 bases. Germline CDR1 is LNHNV and CDR2 is YYDKDF (reference sequence). V was pared by 3 bases and J by 4 bases, with 4 bases of the junction left unmatched. This CDR3 has 15 residues. Full variable domain (remainder filled in from reference TRBV15 and TRBJ2-1): DAMVIQNPRYQVTQFGKPVTLSCSQTLNHNVMYWYQQKSSQAPKLLFHYYDKDFNNEADTPDNFQSRRPNTSFCFLDIRSPGLGDTAMYLCATSRLAGTYNEQFFGPGTRLTVL.

The chain has TRBV27 and TRBJ2-2; D is unresolved. There are 14 residues in the CDR3. V lost 0 bases to trimming and J lost 2 bases, with 4 bases between them. Germline assignment: CDR1 MNHEY and CDR2 SMNVEV (reference sequence). In DNA, the CDR3 is TGTGCCAGCAGTTTATCCCAAAACACCGGGGAGCTGTTTTTT. It yields the protein CASSLSQNTGELFF.